This T cell receptor beta chain was found in a study of blood T cell repertoires in COVID-19. Study overall: The United States, Italy and Spain provided the acute and convalescent COVID-19 samples.

As processed by the authors: Counts of nucleated cells, estimated from reference gene primer amplification, were obtained. This table comes from immunoSEQ multiplex PCR, and its TCRdb copy is limited to in-frame clones, with some not included. V, J and clone size derive from that table, while D and trimming were established from the DNA sequence. Of 200,000 to 250,000 clones listed, around 86% are singletons. Ages ranged from roughly 18 to 100 years, with residence in approximately 25 US areas. V lost 1 base to trimming and J lost 5 bases; unmatched junction nucleotides: 8. The germline V gene encodes CDR1 LGHNA and CDR2 YSLEER. There are 16 residues in the CDR3.

This chain connects TRBV4-3 to TRBJ1-2, with 9 bases fitting TRBD1. The source of this sequence is a man under 40 in a cohort exposed to, infected with or recovered from COVID-19 (not recorded which). The sample consisted of PBMCs or T cells enriched from blood (not recorded which). The CDR3 reads CASSQAVTGTGYGYTF. CDR3 DNA: TGCGCCAGCAGCCAAGCCGTGACCGGGACAGGGTATGGCTACACCTTC.